This record concerns one T cell receptor (beta chain) sequence. Its antigen is not known. The germline V gene has CDR1 SGHAT and CDR2 FQNNGV. The CDR3 length is 17 residues. TCRdb re-analyzed the 5' RACE reads; it lists each CDR3 protein once, without DNA. The sample includes 200,000 to 300,000 distinct CDR3 sequences. The data stem from a study of T cells expressing NK-cell markers. Study at large: Seven donors tested HCMV-seropositive and one tested seronegative among the eight sequenced. Study-wide results and limits: Topping the CD3+CD56-NKG2C+ fraction as well were these clonotypes, in several donors.

The TCR comes from a young man in good health. The chain combines TRBV11-2 with TRBJ2-1; absent DNA, TCRdb's TRBD1 call cannot be checked. The sequencing sample was made of blood T cells: a sorted CD56 or NKG2C T cell subset, CD4+ or CD8+ T cells, or bulk PBMC T cells (not recorded which). CDR3 amino acids: CASSLVRGAGAYNEQFF.